These T cell receptor beta chains were read from a single sample in a study of technical replicates of blood from a few donors. Repertoires were generated with immunoSEQ multiplex PCR, while TCRdb's copy carries only in-frame clones and drops some. The profile shows fewer than 85,000 clones, roughly 94% of them singletons. Sequenced input: T cells isolated from PBMCs. All receptors come from a human donor in good health. CDR3s include the opening cysteine and the closing phenylalanine or tryptophan. The D gene is left open where the match is weak. Size is omitted from some rows. Given values are once, few, many or a class for expanded clones.

d_call: -
j_call: TRBJ1-1
clone_size: -
v_call: TRBV4-2
cdr3_length: 13
cdr3_nt: TGTGCCAGCAGCCAAGGTAGTCGCACTGAAGCTTTCTTT
cdr3_aa: CASSQGSRTEAFF

d_call: TRBD1
j_call: TRBJ2-7
clone_size: -
v_call: TRBV11-2
cdr3_length: 13
cdr3_nt: TGTGCCAGCAGCACCCGACAGGGGGTCGAGCAGTACTTC
cdr3_aa: CASSTRQGVEQYF

d_call: TRBD2
j_call: TRBJ2-7
clone_size: -
v_call: TRBV7-9
cdr3_length: 17
cdr3_nt: TGTGCCAGCAGTCAAGGCTTAGCGGGGGGTCTGACCTACGAGCAGTACTTC
cdr3_aa: CASSQGLAGGLTYEQYF

d_call: TRBD1
j_call: TRBJ2-7
clone_size: -
v_call: TRBV19
cdr3_length: 14
cdr3_nt: TGTGCCAGTAGTACCGGGACAGGACCCTACGAGCAGTACTTC
cdr3_aa: CASSTGTGPYEQYF

d_call: TRBD2
j_call: TRBJ2-1
clone_size: -
v_call: TRBV7-9
cdr3_length: 15
cdr3_nt: TGTGCCAGCAGCAAGACTAGCGGGGGACCGGTTGAGCAGTTCTTC
cdr3_aa: CASSKTSGGPVEQFF

d_call: -
j_call: TRBJ1-2
clone_size: once
v_call: TRBV6-1
cdr3_length: 12
cdr3_nt: TGTGCCAGCATCCGCCCGGGAGACGGCTACACCTTC
cdr3_aa: CASIRPGDGYTF

d_call: -
j_call: TRBJ1-1
clone_size: -
v_call: TRBV28
cdr3_length: 13
cdr3_nt: TGTGCCAGCACTGGAGACTGGGACACTGAAGCTTTCTTT
cdr3_aa: CASTGDWDTEAFF

d_call: -
j_call: TRBJ1-4
clone_size: -
v_call: TRBV11-1
cdr3_length: 16
cdr3_nt: TGTGCCAGCAGCCCGGCGGGCCGAGCAACTAATGAAAAACTGTTTTTT
cdr3_aa: CASSPAGRATNEKLFF

d_call: -
j_call: TRBJ1-1
clone_size: -
v_call: TRBV19
cdr3_length: 14
cdr3_nt: TGTGCCAGTAGTATACCCCCGGGGAACACTGAAGCTTTCTTT
cdr3_aa: CASSIPPGNTEAFF

d_call: -
j_call: TRBJ2-3
clone_size: -
v_call: TRBV25-1
cdr3_length: 16
cdr3_nt: TGTGCCAGCAGTGACCACAGTTTTGGAAGAACAGATACGCAGTATTTT
cdr3_aa: CASSDHSFGRTDTQYF

d_call: TRBD2
j_call: TRBJ2-7
clone_size: -
v_call: TRBV27
cdr3_length: 15
cdr3_nt: TGTGCCAGCAGTCCGACGGGACTAGCGGGCTACGAGCAGTACTTC
cdr3_aa: CASSPTGLAGYEQYF

d_call: TRBD1
j_call: TRBJ2-5
clone_size: -
v_call: TRBV5-4
cdr3_length: 14
cdr3_nt: TGTGCCAGCAGCTACCGGACAGGCCAAGAGACCCAGTACTTC
cdr3_aa: CASSYRTGQETQYF

d_call: -
j_call: TRBJ1-5
clone_size: -
v_call: TRBV6-6
cdr3_length: 15
cdr3_nt: TGTGCCAGCAGTTACTCGACAGTTAGCAATCAGCCCCAGCATTTT
cdr3_aa: CASSYSTVSNQPQHF

d_call: -
j_call: TRBJ2-1
clone_size: -
v_call: TRBV7-9
cdr3_length: 13
cdr3_nt: TGTGCCAGCAGCTTAGACGGTTACAATGAGCAGTTCTTC
cdr3_aa: CASSLDGYNEQFF

d_call: -
j_call: TRBJ2-2
clone_size: -
v_call: TRBV5-4
cdr3_length: 14
cdr3_nt: TGTGCCAGCAGCTTAGAACGAGGCCCCGGGGAGCTGTTTTTT
cdr3_aa: CASSLERGPGELFF

d_call: -
j_call: TRBJ1-1
clone_size: -
v_call: TRBV11-2
cdr3_length: 16
cdr3_nt: TGTGCCAGCAGCTTAGTGGCCGGGAGGAGGGGAACTGAAGCTTTCTTT
cdr3_aa: CASSLVAGRRGTEAFF

d_call: TRBD1
j_call: TRBJ2-7
clone_size: -
v_call: TRBV6-5
cdr3_length: 15
cdr3_nt: TGTGCCAGCAGTTACTCGGGGGACAGTGAGTACGAGCAGTACTTC
cdr3_aa: CASSYSGDSEYEQYF

d_call: -
j_call: TRBJ1-5
clone_size: -
v_call: TRBV5-1
cdr3_length: 15
cdr3_nt: TGCGCCAGCAGCTTACAGGGAGACAGCAATCAGCCCCAGCATTTT
cdr3_aa: CASSLQGDSNQPQHF

d_call: -
j_call: TRBJ2-1
clone_size: once
v_call: TRBV28
cdr3_length: 17
cdr3_nt: TGTGCCAGCACAACCAGGTATGGCTCACAAACCTACAATGAGCAGTTCTTC
cdr3_aa: CASTTRYGSQTYNEQFF

d_call: TRBD2
j_call: TRBJ2-2
clone_size: -
v_call: TRBV7-6
cdr3_length: 15
cdr3_nt: TGTGCCAGCAGCATCGGACTAGCGGGAGTTGGGGAGCTGTTTTTT
cdr3_aa: CASSIGLAGVGELFF

d_call: -
j_call: TRBJ1-4
clone_size: -
v_call: TRBV19
cdr3_length: 15
cdr3_nt: TGTGCCACCTCCGGGCGAGGGACACTAAATGAAAAACTGTTTTTT
cdr3_aa: CATSGRGTLNEKLFF

d_call: -
j_call: TRBJ2-5
clone_size: -
v_call: TRBV15
cdr3_length: 13
cdr3_nt: TGTGCCACCAGCAGAGTTCTTAGTGGGACCCAGTACTTC
cdr3_aa: CATSRVLSGTQYF

d_call: TRBD2
j_call: TRBJ2-2
clone_size: -
v_call: TRBV2
cdr3_length: 19
cdr3_nt: TGTGCCAGCGCGCGCCGGCCACTAGCGGTTTCGCCGAACACCGGGGAGCTGTTTTTT
cdr3_aa: CASARRPLAVSPNTGELFF

d_call: -
j_call: TRBJ2-7
clone_size: -
v_call: TRBV29-1
cdr3_length: 12
cdr3_nt: TGCAGCGTTGGGGGACACTACTACGAGCAGTACTTC
cdr3_aa: CSVGGHYYEQYF

d_call: -
j_call: TRBJ2-7
clone_size: -
v_call: TRBV15
cdr3_length: 14
cdr3_nt: TGTGCCACCAGCAGTTGGGGGGGCCCCTACGAGCAGTACTTC
cdr3_aa: CATSSWGGPYEQYF

d_call: -
j_call: TRBJ2-7
clone_size: -
v_call: TRBV9
cdr3_length: 15
cdr3_nt: TGTGCCAGCAGCGTAGCTCCTGAGGGAACCTACGAGCAGTACTTC
cdr3_aa: CASSVAPEGTYEQYF

d_call: -
j_call: TRBJ2-2
clone_size: -
v_call: TRBV27
cdr3_length: 15
cdr3_nt: TGTGCCAGGATGAACCGGGGACAGAACACCGGGGAGCTGTTTTTT
cdr3_aa: CARMNRGQNTGELFF

d_call: -
j_call: TRBJ1-1
clone_size: -
v_call: TRBV7-9
cdr3_length: 17
cdr3_nt: TGTGCCAGCAGCTCAACATCACCCCGGGGACAGAACACTGAAGCTTTCTTT
cdr3_aa: CASSSTSPRGQNTEAFF

d_call: TRBD1
j_call: TRBJ1-2
clone_size: -
v_call: TRBV6-5
cdr3_length: 12
cdr3_nt: TGTGCCAGCCAGGGACAGGACTACGCACGGGCCTTC
cdr3_aa: CASQGQDYARAF

d_call: TRBD2
j_call: TRBJ2-7
clone_size: -
v_call: TRBV27
cdr3_length: 21
cdr3_nt: TGTGCCAGCAGCCCCGGGGGTTTCGATTTCGCTAGCGGGAGATCGAGCTACGAGCAGTACTTC
cdr3_aa: CASSPGGFDFASGRSSYEQYF

d_call: -
j_call: TRBJ2-4
clone_size: -
v_call: TRBV5-3
cdr3_length: 15
cdr3_nt: TGTGCCAGAAGCAGACAGAGTTTCTTTTGGAACATTCAGTACTTC
cdr3_aa: CARSRQSFFWNIQYF

d_call: -
j_call: TRBJ1-5
clone_size: -
v_call: TRBV18
cdr3_length: 15
cdr3_nt: TGTGCCAGCTCACCCCGGGGGGCAGGCAATCAGCCCCAGCATTTT
cdr3_aa: CASSPRGAGNQPQHF

d_call: -
j_call: TRBJ2-3
clone_size: once
v_call: TRBV6-5
cdr3_length: 12
cdr3_nt: TGTGCCAGCAACGGGGGTGGCGGGACGCAGTATTTT
cdr3_aa: CASNGGGGTQYF

d_call: -
j_call: TRBJ1-1
clone_size: few
v_call: TRBV9
cdr3_length: 13
cdr3_nt: TGTGCCAGCAGCGTAGAAGAGGGAACTGAAGCTTTCTTT
cdr3_aa: CASSVEEGTEAFF

d_call: TRBD2
j_call: TRBJ2-7
clone_size: -
v_call: TRBV11-2
cdr3_length: 13
cdr3_nt: TGTGCCACCGGACTAGCGGGAGTTTACGAGCAGTACTTC
cdr3_aa: CATGLAGVYEQYF

d_call: TRBD1
j_call: TRBJ1-2
clone_size: -
v_call: TRBV29-1
cdr3_length: 15
cdr3_nt: TGCAGCGTTGTGGCCGGACAGGGGTCGAACTATGGCTACACCTTC
cdr3_aa: CSVVAGQGSNYGYTF

d_call: -
j_call: TRBJ2-7
clone_size: -
v_call: TRBV19
cdr3_length: 14
cdr3_nt: TGTGCCAGTAGTATAAGGGGAAGTCCCTACGAGCAGTACTTC
cdr3_aa: CASSIRGSPYEQYF

d_call: TRBD1
j_call: TRBJ1-5
clone_size: -
v_call: TRBV9
cdr3_length: 14
cdr3_nt: TGTGCCAGCAGCGTGGGACAGGGAGGTCAGCCCCAGCATTTT
cdr3_aa: CASSVGQGGQPQHF